The text below deals with one TCR beta chain. Its antigen is currently unknown. The data originate from a study of Ad26.COV2.S vaccination and SARS-CoV-2 variants. Study summary: Vaccine-arm donor from the placebo-controlled COV1001 Ad26.COV2.S trial.

Some clones are missing from TCRdb's copy, which holds only in-frame ones; the method was immunoSEQ multiplex PCR. The sample carries approximately 280,000 clones, 70% to 90% recorded once. Treatment denoted: roughly 18 received Ad26.COV2.S at low or high dose, single or two shots; about 5 received placebo; per-sample allocation not given. Collection of samples fell on day 63 after the first vaccine or placebo injection. The study used a vaccine consisting of an Ad26 vector that expressed Wuhan-strain SARS-CoV-2 spike. Study results and caveats: Whether participants received vaccine or placebo, their non-spike TCR breadth was similar. There was reportedly substantial breadth in spike-specific CD8+ and CD4+ T cell responses after vaccination.

The germline V and J ends were trimmed by 4 bases and 4 bases, with 13 bases remaining between them. Looked up from germline, CDR1 is MNHEY and CDR2 is SVGAGI. The CDR3 covers 15 residues. This sequence originates from a person aged 18-65 years who received the Ad26.COV2.S COVID-19 vaccine or a placebo. The J gene is TRBJ2-2, the V gene TRBV6-5; TRBD1 might be the D (5 bases). The specimen was peripheral blood, collected in a trial of Ad26.COV2.S vaccine versus placebo. The CDR3 nucleotides are TGTGCCAGCAGTTGGCAGGGCTCGCGCACCGGGGAGCTGTTTTTT. Residues: CASSWQGSRTGELFF.